This T cell receptor (beta chain) was retrieved from a study of regulatory T cells in long-lasting Graves disease (dated by TCRdb to the early 2020s). In the study overall: Persistent Graves' disease was defined as antithyroid drug treatment for over 5 years with persistently positive TSH receptor autoantibodies. Peripheral blood TCR sequencing and RNA sequencing compared persistent Graves' disease patients with newly diagnosed Graves' disease patients. The study was conducted in China and was registered as a clinical trial. TCR sequencing covered approximately 13 persistent and around 20 newly diagnosed Graves' disease patients, 33 samples in total. Antithyroid drugs had been taken for around 9.8 years on average by persistent Graves' disease patients in the clinical cohort. What the study reported, not specific to this receptor: Sequencing and analysis were restricted to the TCR beta chain. Only peripheral blood was studied, because thyroid tissue, the primary lesion, was inaccessible. Lower TCR Shannon entropy and fewer highly expanded clones were observed in persistent Graves' disease patients than in newly diagnosed patients, which suggested clonal expansion. TRBV28, TRBJ1-2 and TRBJ2-5 were preferentially used in persistent disease, while TRBV20-1 and TRBJ2-1 were favored in newly diagnosed disease. Patients with persistent disease shared more public clonotypes (roughly 2,900) than newly diagnosed patients did (roughly 970). The small sample size was acknowledged by the authors as a limitation that may reduce accuracy.

Trimming takes 1 base from V and 0 bases from J, and the germline ends sit 11 bases apart. Taken from the germline V gene, the CDR1 and CDR2 loops are SGHDT and YYEEEE. Reading from cysteine to phenylalanine, the CDR3 counts 16 amino acids. The DNA shown is the 48-base CDR3, in frame from base 1. In light of the paper, this sample's time point label describes: persistent/refractory GD, antithyroid drugs over 5 years with positive TRAb. For both TCR sequencing and RNA sequencing, RNA was extracted from PBMCs in TRIzol. The diagnosis of Graves' disease was made according to American Thyroid Association guidelines. Recruitment of patients was carried out at an endocrinology department in Xi'an, China. Each patient gave approximately 8.8 milliliters of peripheral blood, collected in an EDTA anticoagulant tube. Ficoll Paque Plus density gradient separation was used to isolate PBMCs, and no further T cell sorting was done. An Agilent 2100 Bioanalyzer and agarose gel were used to assess RNA quality, and a NanoDrop 2000 was used to measure RNA concentration.

In this sample, this clonotype turned up a few times. What this receptor recognizes is not known. No qualities accompany the bases; no much larger clone lies one base away. Library prep was done by multiplex PCR. The instrument given in TCRdb is Illumina HiSeq 4000. TCR beta libraries were built with iRepertoire HTBI primers and Arm-PCR amplification of CDR3 regions. Before sequencing, the PCR products went through gel purification. In the source study's methods: Gene usage analysis of CDR3 amino acid clonotypes relied on the roughly 58 TRBV and over 13 TRBJ segments identified across samples. COPE and FqMerger were used to merge the filtered high-quality paired reads into contigs. BLAST was used to align contigs to IMGT TRBV, TRBD and TRBJ reference genes, with CDR3 defined following IMGT. Any clonotype with a frequency above 0.1% was classified as a highly expanded clone. Shannon entropy served as the measure of repertoire diversity, while the Gini coefficient captured V-J evenness. Public clonotypes were defined as clonotypes shared by more than one individual. Using fastp at Q25 and MiXCR, TCRdb reprocessed the public reads and kept productive beta chains. Merged by CDR3 protein, the rows form single entries marked with the most common genes and DNA. The V and J calls reflect TCRdb's pipeline rather than the authors' work. The sample table contains 600,000 to 850,000 distinct CDR3 sequences; only one count was recorded for 25% to 35% of them. Of the sample, about 40% is held by the ten largest clones.

The chain employs TRBV5-6 and TRBJ1-5; no D gene is confidently identified. The receptor was isolated from a female donor with Graves disease. The source was peripheral blood mononuclear cells (PBMCs), collected when the disease was refractory, from a patient treated with antithyroid drugs. Read as DNA, the sequence is TGTGCCAGCAGCTTGCGGGGATTCTATAGCAATCAGCCCCAGCATTTT. Its protein product is CASSLRGFYSNQPQHF.